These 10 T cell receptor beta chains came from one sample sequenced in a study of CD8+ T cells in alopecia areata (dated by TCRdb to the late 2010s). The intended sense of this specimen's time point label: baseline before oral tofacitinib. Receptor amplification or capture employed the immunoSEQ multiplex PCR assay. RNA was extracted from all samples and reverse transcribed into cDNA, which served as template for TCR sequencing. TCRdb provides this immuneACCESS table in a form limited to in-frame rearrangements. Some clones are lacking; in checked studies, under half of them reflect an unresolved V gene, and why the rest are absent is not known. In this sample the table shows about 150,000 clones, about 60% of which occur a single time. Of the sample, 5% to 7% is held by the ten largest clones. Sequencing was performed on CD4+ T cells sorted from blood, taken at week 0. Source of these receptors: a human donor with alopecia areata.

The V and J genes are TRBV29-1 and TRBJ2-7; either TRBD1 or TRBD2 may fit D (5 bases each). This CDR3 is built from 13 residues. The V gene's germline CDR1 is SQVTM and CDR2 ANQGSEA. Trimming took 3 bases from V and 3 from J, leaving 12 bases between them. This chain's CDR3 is CSVERGGDYEQYF. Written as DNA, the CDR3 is TGCAGCGTTGAGAGGGGTGGGGACTACGAGCAGTACTTC.

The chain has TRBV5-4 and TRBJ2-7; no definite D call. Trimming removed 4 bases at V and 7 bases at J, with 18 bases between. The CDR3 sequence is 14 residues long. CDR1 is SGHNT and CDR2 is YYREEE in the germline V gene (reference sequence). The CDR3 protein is CASSPQPGSEEQYF. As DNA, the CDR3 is TGTGCCAGCAGCCCTCAGCCGGGTTCGGAAGAGCAGTACTTC.

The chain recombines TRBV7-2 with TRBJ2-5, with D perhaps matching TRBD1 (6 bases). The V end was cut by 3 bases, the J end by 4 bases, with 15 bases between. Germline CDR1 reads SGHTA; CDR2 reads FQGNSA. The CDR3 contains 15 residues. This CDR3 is CASSLIQGMGETQYF. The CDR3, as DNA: TGTGCCAGCAGCTTGATCCAGGGGATGGGAGAGACCCAGTACTTC.

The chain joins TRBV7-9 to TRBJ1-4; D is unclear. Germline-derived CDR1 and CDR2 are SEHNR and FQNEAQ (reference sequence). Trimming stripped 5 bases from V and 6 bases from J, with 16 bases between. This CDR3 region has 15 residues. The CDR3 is CASSPRSVLDEKLFF. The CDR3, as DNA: TGTGCCAGCAGCCCCCGATCAGTCCTGGATGAAAAACTGTTTTTT.

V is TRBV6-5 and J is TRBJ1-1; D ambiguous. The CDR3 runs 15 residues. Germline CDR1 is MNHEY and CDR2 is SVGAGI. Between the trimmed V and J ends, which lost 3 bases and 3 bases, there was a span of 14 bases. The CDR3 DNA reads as TGTGCCAGCAGTTATAGGCGCGACGGGGACACTGAAGCTTTCTTT. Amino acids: CASSYRRDGDTEAFF.

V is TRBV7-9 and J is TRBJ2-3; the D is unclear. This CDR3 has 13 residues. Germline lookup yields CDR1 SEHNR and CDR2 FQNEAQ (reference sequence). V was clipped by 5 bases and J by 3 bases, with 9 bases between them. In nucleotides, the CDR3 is TGTGCCAGCAGCACGATGGGGACAGATACGCAGTATTTT. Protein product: CASSTMGTDTQYF. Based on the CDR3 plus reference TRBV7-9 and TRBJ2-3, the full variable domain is DTGVSQNPRHKITKRGQNVTFRCDPISEHNRLYWYRQTLGQGPEFLTYFQNEAQLEKSRLLSDRFSAERPKGSFSTLEIQRTEQGDSAMYLCASSTMGTDTQYFGPGTRLTVL.

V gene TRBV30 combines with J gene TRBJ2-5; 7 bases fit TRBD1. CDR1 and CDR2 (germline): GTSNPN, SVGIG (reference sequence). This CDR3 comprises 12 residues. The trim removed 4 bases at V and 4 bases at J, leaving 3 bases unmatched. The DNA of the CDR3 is TGTGCCTGGAAAGGGGGCGGAGAGACCCAGTACTTC. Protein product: CAWKGGGETQYF.

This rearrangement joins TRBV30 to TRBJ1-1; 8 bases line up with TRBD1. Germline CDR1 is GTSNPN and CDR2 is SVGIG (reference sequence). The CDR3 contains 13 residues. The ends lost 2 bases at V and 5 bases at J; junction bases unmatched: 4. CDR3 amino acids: CAWSFTGGTEAFF. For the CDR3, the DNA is TGTGCCTGGAGTTTTACAGGGGGGACTGAAGCTTTCTTT.

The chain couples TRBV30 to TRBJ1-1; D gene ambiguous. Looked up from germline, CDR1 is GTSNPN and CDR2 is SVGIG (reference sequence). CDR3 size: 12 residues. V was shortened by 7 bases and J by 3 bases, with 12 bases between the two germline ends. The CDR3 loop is CALNRGHTEAFF. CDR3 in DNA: TGTGCCTTAAACCGAGGGCACACTGAAGCTTTCTTT.

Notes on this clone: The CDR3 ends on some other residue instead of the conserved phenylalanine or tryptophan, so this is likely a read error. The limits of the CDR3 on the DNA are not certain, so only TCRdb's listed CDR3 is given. CDR3: CASSQVDMTGGGL. This sequence joins TRBV4-2 and TRBJ2-3; the listed D gene, TRBD1, was not tested against the DNA. The CDR3 contains 13 residues when both ends are counted. Per germline, CDR1 LGHNA and CDR2 YNFKEQ.